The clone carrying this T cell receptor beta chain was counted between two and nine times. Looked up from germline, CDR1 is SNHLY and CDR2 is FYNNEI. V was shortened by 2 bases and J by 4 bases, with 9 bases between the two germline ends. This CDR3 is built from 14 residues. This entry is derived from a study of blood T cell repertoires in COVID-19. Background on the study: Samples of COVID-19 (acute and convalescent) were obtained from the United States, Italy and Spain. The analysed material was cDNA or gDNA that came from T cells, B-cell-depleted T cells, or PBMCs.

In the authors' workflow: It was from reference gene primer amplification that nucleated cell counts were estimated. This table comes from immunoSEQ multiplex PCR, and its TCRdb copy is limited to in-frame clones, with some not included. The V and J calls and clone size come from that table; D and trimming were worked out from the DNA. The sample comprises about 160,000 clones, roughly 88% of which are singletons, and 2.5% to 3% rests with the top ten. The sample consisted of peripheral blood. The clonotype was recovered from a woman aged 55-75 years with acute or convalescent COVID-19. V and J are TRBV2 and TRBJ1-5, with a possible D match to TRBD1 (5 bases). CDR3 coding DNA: TGTGCCAGCAGTGAACAGGGAATAAATCAGCCCCAGCATTTT. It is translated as CASSEQGINQPQHF.